The rows below give T cell receptor beta chains drawn from one sample of a study of T-cell reconstitution after alpha-beta-depleted transplantation in children. MiXCR was run by TCRdb on the PCR reads, yielding one entry per CDR3 protein. The table includes roughly 300,000 distinct CDR3 sequences, 10% detected once. Sequencing was performed on PBMCs from the stem cell graft donor, taken from the stem cell graft. These receptors came from a human donor who donated a stem cell graft to a child with acute lymphoblastic leukemia. Each CDR3 is given with its conserved first and last residue. Fields, in order: J gene, V gene, clone size, D gene, CDR3 DNA, CDR3 protein. D genes are given only for firm matches. Part of the rows lack a size; the others show once, few, many or a class for expanded clones.

j_call: TRBJ2-1; v_call: TRBV10-2; clone_size: many; d_call: TRBD2; cdr3_nt: TGCGCCAGCAGTAGCGGGAGGGCCCTAGAGCAGTTCTTC; cdr3_aa: CASSSGRALEQFF
j_call: TRBJ2-1; v_call: TRBV27; clone_size: few; d_call: TRBD2; cdr3_nt: TGTGCCAGCAGTTTGACGACTAGCGGGATCGACAATGAGCAGTTCTTC; cdr3_aa: CASSLTTSGIDNEQFF
j_call: TRBJ2-7; v_call: TRBV6-1; clone_size: NA; d_call: TRBD2; cdr3_nt: TGTGCCAGCAGTGTAGCGGGAGCGCTCTACGAGCAGTACTTC; cdr3_aa: CASSVAGALYEQYF
j_call: TRBJ2-1; v_call: TRBV7-2; clone_size: NA; d_call: TRBD2; cdr3_nt: TGTGCCAGCAGCTGGACTAGCGGGAGGGTTAGTGAGCAGTTCTTC; cdr3_aa: CASSWTSGRVSEQFF
j_call: TRBJ2-1; v_call: TRBV4-3; clone_size: NA; d_call: NA; cdr3_nt: TGCGCCAGCAGCCAAGAAGGACTTTTAAACAATGAGCAGTTCTTC; cdr3_aa: CASSQEGLLNNEQFF
j_call: TRBJ2-3; v_call: TRBV7-6; clone_size: NA; d_call: TRBD2; cdr3_nt: TGTGCCAGCAGCTTATCCCCAGCGGGAGTACGAGATACGCAGTATTTT; cdr3_aa: CASSLSPAGVRDTQYF
j_call: TRBJ2-3; v_call: TRBV15; clone_size: many; d_call: NA; cdr3_nt: TGTGCCACCAGCAGAGGACAGACGACAGATACGCAGTATTTT; cdr3_aa: CATSRGQTTDTQYF
j_call: TRBJ2-5; v_call: TRBV20-1; clone_size: few; d_call: NA; cdr3_nt: TGCAGTGCTAGTTTAGGGGGGGGAGAGACCCAGTACTTC; cdr3_aa: CSASLGGGETQYF
j_call: TRBJ1-6; v_call: TRBV3-1; clone_size: few; d_call: TRBD1; cdr3_nt: TGTGCCTCCACCCCCGGGACAGGGGTACCGGTACCCCTCCACTTT; cdr3_aa: CASTPGTGVPVPLHF
j_call: TRBJ2-7; v_call: TRBV12-3/TRBV12-4; clone_size: NA; d_call: TRBD1; cdr3_nt: TGTGCCAGCAGTTTATGGGGGACAGGGAAAGCCTACGAGCAGTACTTC; cdr3_aa: CASSLWGTGKAYEQYF
j_call: TRBJ1-1; v_call: TRBV28; clone_size: NA; d_call: NA; cdr3_nt: TGTGCCAGCAGTTCACCCCTGACAGTTCCTGAAGCTTTCTTT; cdr3_aa: CASSSPLTVPEAFF
j_call: TRBJ2-2; v_call: TRBV30; clone_size: few; d_call: TRBD2; cdr3_nt: TGTGCCTGGAGTACCCCTCCGCTAGCGGGAGGTCCCGGGGAGCTGTTTTTT; cdr3_aa: CAWSTPPLAGGPGELFF
j_call: TRBJ2-1; v_call: TRBV7-9; clone_size: NA; d_call: TRBD2; cdr3_nt: TGTGCCAGCAGCTTAATGGTTAGCGGGAGTGGCAATGAGCAGTTCTTC; cdr3_aa: CASSLMVSGSGNEQFF
j_call: TRBJ2-1; v_call: TRBV24-1; clone_size: NA; d_call: NA; cdr3_nt: TGTGCCACACGGGCTGATCTCGGTGAGCAGTTCTTC; cdr3_aa: CATRADLGEQFF
j_call: TRBJ2-1; v_call: TRBV23-1; clone_size: few; d_call: NA; cdr3_nt: TGCGCCAGCAGTCCAGACAGGTCTTGGGTGCATGAGCAGTTCTTC; cdr3_aa: CASSPDRSWVHEQFF
j_call: TRBJ2-3; v_call: TRBV11-2; clone_size: NA; d_call: TRBD2; cdr3_nt: TGTGCCAGCAGCTTCCAAGCGGGACTGAGCACAGATACGCAGTATTTT; cdr3_aa: CASSFQAGLSTDTQYF
j_call: TRBJ2-3; v_call: TRBV11-2; clone_size: few; d_call: NA; cdr3_nt: TGTGCCAGCAGCTTAGACAAGCGGTTCTCCCGGGCAGATACGCAGTATTTT; cdr3_aa: CASSLDKRFSRADTQYF
j_call: TRBJ1-4; v_call: TRBV5-1; clone_size: NA; d_call: NA; cdr3_nt: TGCGCCAGCAGCTTGGGGACAGCAAATAATGAAAAACTGTTTTTT; cdr3_aa: CASSLGTANNEKLFF
j_call: TRBJ1-6; v_call: TRBV20-1; clone_size: NA; d_call: NA; cdr3_nt: TGCAGTGCTGGGCAGACATGGGGATCTATCCCCCTCCACTTT; cdr3_aa: CSAGQTWGSIPLHF
j_call: TRBJ2-1; v_call: TRBV5-1; clone_size: many; d_call: TRBD1; cdr3_nt: TGCGCCAGCAGCTACCGGGACAGGAGAAACCACTACAACAATGAGCAGTTCTTC; cdr3_aa: CASSYRDRRNHYNNEQFF
j_call: TRBJ2-3; v_call: TRBV20-1; clone_size: many; d_call: TRBD2; cdr3_nt: TGCAGTGCTCCTAGTAGTAGCGGGAGTTTCACAGATACGCAGTATTTT; cdr3_aa: CSAPSSSGSFTDTQYF
j_call: TRBJ2-1; v_call: TRBV7-9; clone_size: few; d_call: TRBD2; cdr3_nt: TGTGCCAGCAGCTCCAGGTGGGGGGGTCAAGAGCAGTTCTTC; cdr3_aa: CASSSRWGGQEQFF
j_call: TRBJ2-7; v_call: TRBV5-5; clone_size: few; d_call: TRBD2; cdr3_nt: TGTGCCAGCAGGCTAGCGGGAGGCCCCTACGAGCAGTACTTC; cdr3_aa: CASRLAGGPYEQYF
j_call: TRBJ2-5; v_call: TRBV27; clone_size: many; d_call: NA; cdr3_nt: TGTGCCAGCAGTTCCGACCAGCGGACCCAGTACTTC; cdr3_aa: CASSSDQRTQYF
j_call: TRBJ2-7; v_call: TRBV7-6; clone_size: few; d_call: TRBD1; cdr3_nt: TGTGCCAGCAGCCCGGGGACAGCCGGCTACGAGCAGTACTTC; cdr3_aa: CASSPGTAGYEQYF
j_call: TRBJ2-7; v_call: TRBV15; clone_size: NA; d_call: TRBD2; cdr3_nt: TGTGCCACCAGCGGCGGTCGAGGGAGGGAATACGAGCAGTACTTC; cdr3_aa: CATSGGRGREYEQYF
j_call: TRBJ1-5; v_call: TRBV4-2; clone_size: NA; d_call: NA; cdr3_nt: TGTGCCAGCAGCCAAGATGGTTCGCGGCAGGGGAATCAGCCCCAGCATTTT; cdr3_aa: CASSQDGSRQGNQPQHF
j_call: TRBJ1-4; v_call: TRBV3-1; clone_size: NA; d_call: NA; cdr3_nt: TGTGCCAGCAGCCTCCGGGGGGGGGCTTTGGAAAAACTGTTTTTT; cdr3_aa: CASSLRGGALEKLFF
j_call: TRBJ2-3; v_call: TRBV5-8; clone_size: many; d_call: NA; cdr3_nt: TGTGCCAGCAGCTTGGACATGGGGAGAGGCGCCACAGATACGCAGTATTTT; cdr3_aa: CASSLDMGRGATDTQYF
j_call: TRBJ1-5; v_call: TRBV7-2; clone_size: few; d_call: NA; cdr3_nt: TGTGCCAGCAGCCCCGTTCCGGCTACCAATCAGCCCCAGCATTTT; cdr3_aa: CASSPVPATNQPQHF
j_call: TRBJ1-5; v_call: TRBV12-3/TRBV12-4; clone_size: NA; d_call: NA; cdr3_nt: TGTGCCAGCACCCTAACAGGGCGCAATCAGCCCCAGCATTTT; cdr3_aa: CASTLTGRNQPQHF
j_call: TRBJ1-1; v_call: TRBV20-1; clone_size: few; d_call: NA; cdr3_nt: TGCAGTGCTGGGACCTACAGGACAGCCAGGATCAACACTGAAGCTTTCTTT; cdr3_aa: CSAGTYRTARINTEAFF
j_call: TRBJ1-2; v_call: TRBV29-1; clone_size: few; d_call: NA; cdr3_nt: TGCAGCGTTGACAGTTCTAACTATGGCTACACCTTC; cdr3_aa: CSVDSSNYGYTF
j_call: TRBJ1-2; v_call: TRBV9; clone_size: few; d_call: TRBD1; cdr3_nt: TGTGCCAGCAGCACCGGGACAGGGGTCTATGGCTACACCTTC; cdr3_aa: CASSTGTGVYGYTF
j_call: TRBJ1-2; v_call: TRBV5-1; clone_size: few; d_call: TRBD1; cdr3_nt: TGCGCCAGCAGCTTGGGGGGACAGGGGAACGGCTACACCTTC; cdr3_aa: CASSLGGQGNGYTF
j_call: TRBJ2-7; v_call: TRBV12-3/TRBV12-4; clone_size: NA; d_call: TRBD2; cdr3_nt: TGTGCCAGCAGTTTTTTTGGCGGGAGCTCCTACGAGCAGTACTTC; cdr3_aa: CASSFFGGSSYEQYF